This record concerns one T cell receptor (beta chain) sequence. This CDR3 has 12 amino acids. V was shortened by 0 bases and J by 14 bases, with 11 bases between the two germline ends. CDR1 is MNHNY, CDR2 SVGAGI, per germline (reference sequence). The sample originates from a study of blood T cell repertoires in COVID-19. Overall study: Samples representing acute and convalescent COVID-19 were sourced from the United States, Italy and Spain.

Profiling relied on immunoSEQ multiplex PCR, and the TCRdb table lists in-frame clones only, not all of them. This table has 290,000 or so clones, about 93% appearing once. Those who participated ranged in age from roughly 18 to 90 years and resided in about two dozen US areas. The V gene is TRBV6-6, the J gene TRBJ2-1; D perhaps matches TRBD2 (5 bases). Specimen: PBMCs or T cells enriched from blood (not recorded which). The source is a woman younger than 45 who had recovered from COVID-19. CDR3 sequence reads: CASSYSRGWEFF. In DNA form, the CDR3 reads TGTGCCAGCAGTTACTCAAGAGGGTGGGAGTTCTTC.